Listed below are T cell receptor beta chains from one sample, sequenced in a study of Graves' ophthalmopathy and Graves' hyperthyroidism. From the multiplex PCR reads, TCRdb called clonotypes with MiXCR, one entry per CDR3 protein. The table has fewer than 350,000 distinct CDR3 sequences, around a sixth seen once. What was sequenced was peripheral blood. These receptors all stem from an adult man with Graves' ophthalmopathy. Each CDR3 is given without its conserved first and last residue. The D gene is left open where the match is weak.

D: TRBD1; J: TRBJ1-6; V: TRBV20-1; CDR3: SAREYTDRDSPLH
D: TRBD1; J: TRBJ1-2; V: TRBV20-1; CDR3: SALGQGYGYT
D: TRBD1; J: TRBJ1-5; V: TRBV28; CDR3: ASTTGTAFSNQPQH
D: .; J: TRBJ1-1; V: TRBV19; CDR3: ASSPTGPIGNTEAF
D: .; J: TRBJ2-5; V: TRBV5-1; CDR3: ASSPPGAGEETQY
D: .; J: TRBJ2-5; V: TRBV28; CDR3: AIAKTDSRQETQY
D: TRBD1; J: TRBJ2-5; V: TRBV28; CDR3: ASSPLHRGRVETQY
D: .; J: TRBJ1-1; V: TRBV7-9; CDR3: ASSLGSFTTGTEAF
D: .; J: TRBJ1-6; V: TRBV6-1; CDR3: ASSDLGPLH
D: TRBD2; J: TRBJ2-7; V: TRBV20-1; CDR3: SATTGRSPYEQY
D: .; J: TRBJ1-1; V: TRBV11-1; CDR3: ASSPTLTGLNTEAF
D: .; J: TRBJ1-3; V: TRBV11-1; CDR3: ASSSTTDSSSGNTIY
D: .; J: TRBJ1-1; V: TRBV28; CDR3: ASILLTGSEAF
D: TRBD1; J: TRBJ2-5; V: TRBV7-8; CDR3: ASSHDRGRETQY
D: .; J: TRBJ2-7; V: TRBV28; CDR3: ASTPRGGEQY
D: .; J: TRBJ2-7; V: TRBV28; CDR3: ASSLFGQSYEQY
D: .; J: TRBJ2-2; V: TRBV6-2/TRBV6-3; CDR3: ASSVVRGSPDTGELF
D: .; J: TRBJ2-2; V: TRBV9; CDR3: ASSVREGGDTGELF
D: .; J: TRBJ1-1; V: TRBV20-1; CDR3: SVSTVMNTEAF
D: .; J: TRBJ2-7; V: TRBV4-1; CDR3: ASSLFGHGPSYEQY
D: TRBD1; J: TRBJ1-2; V: TRBV5-1; CDR3: ASSLARTGSNYGYT
D: TRBD2; J: TRBJ2-7; V: TRBV6-1; CDR3: ASSQPRASGVYEQY
D: TRBD1; J: TRBJ1-1; V: TRBV5-1; CDR3: ASSTGTVSTEAF
D: TRBD1; J: TRBJ1-1; V: TRBV27; CDR3: ASSFQGAWDTEAF
D: .; J: TRBJ2-2; V: TRBV20-1; CDR3: SAAGLWDTGELF
D: TRBD1; J: TRBJ2-5; V: TRBV11-3; CDR3: ASSPPGQGHQETQY
D: .; J: TRBJ1-3; V: TRBV11-2; CDR3: ASSSGQIPGNTIY
D: TRBD1; J: TRBJ1-2; V: TRBV20-1; CDR3: SAGDRGQGYGYT
D: .; J: TRBJ1-2; V: TRBV12-5; CDR3: ASGRSSAQSYGYT
D: .; J: TRBJ1-1; V: TRBV6-8; CDR3: ASSYRPCSYRDTTEAF
D: .; J: TRBJ1-5; V: TRBV6-5; CDR3: ASRYYRGNSNQPQH
D: TRBD1; J: TRBJ1-2; V: TRBV7-2; CDR3: ASSFLGQAYGYT
D: .; J: TRBJ1-1; V: TRBV28; CDR3: AATAKMNTEAF
D: .; J: TRBJ1-5; V: TRBV7-2; CDR3: ASSLGRGSNQPQH
D: .; J: TRBJ2-5; V: TRBV11-2; CDR3: ASSSPSQSAQY
D: .; J: TRBJ2-7; V: TRBV7-2; CDR3: ASSLSTGLEQY
D: TRBD1; J: TRBJ1-6; V: TRBV18; CDR3: ASSAGQDYNSPLH
D: .; J: TRBJ1-1; V: TRBV12-3/TRBV12-4; CDR3: ASRTSRGRAF
D: TRBD1; J: TRBJ2-7; V: TRBV12-3/TRBV12-4; CDR3: ASNRGQEAEQY
D: TRBD2; J: TRBJ2-5; V: TRBV11-1; CDR3: ASSLSRDYLLQETQY
D: TRBD2; J: TRBJ2-7; V: TRBV4-2; CDR3: AGSQDRLAGGQEQY
D: .; J: TRBJ2-7; V: TRBV12-3/TRBV12-4; CDR3: ASSFSASSYEQY
D: TRBD1; J: TRBJ1-1; V: TRBV4-1; CDR3: ASSQGALTGGEAF
D: TRBD2; J: TRBJ2-7; V: TRBV4-1; CDR3: ASSQTSGRKTYEQY
D: .; J: TRBJ1-1; V: TRBV29-1; CDR3: SAIRGADTEAF
D: .; J: TRBJ2-5; V: TRBV6-6; CDR3: ASSYRVTMETQY
D: .; J: TRBJ1-1; V: TRBV9; CDR3: ASSFPSAEAF
D: .; J: TRBJ2-7; V: TRBV2; CDR3: ASRTLPGLHSDSNYEQY
D: .; J: TRBJ1-5; V: TRBV12-3/TRBV12-4; CDR3: ASSLKASRGVWQPQH
D: .; J: TRBJ1-1; V: TRBV30; CDR3: AWSVPYGGNTEAF
D: TRBD2; J: TRBJ2-5; V: TRBV25-1; CDR3: ASSVAGGHETQY
D: .; J: TRBJ1-5; V: TRBV12-3/TRBV12-4; CDR3: ASSLRGASQPQH
D: TRBD2; J: TRBJ2-7; V: TRBV27; CDR3: ASSLAGGPYEQY
D: .; J: TRBJ2-7; V: TRBV30; CDR3: AWSVKKGSQY
D: .; J: TRBJ2-3; V: TRBV9; CDR3: ASSVVGDTDTQY
D: TRBD1; J: TRBJ1-2; V: TRBV12-3/TRBV12-4; CDR3: ASRSDRGSYGYT
D: .; J: TRBJ1-1; V: TRBV20-1; CDR3: SAEGTANGEAF
D: TRBD2; J: TRBJ2-7; V: TRBV4-2; CDR3: ASSQARGAGSSYEQY
D: TRBD1; J: TRBJ2-7; V: TRBV7-2; CDR3: ASSLGGQVYEQY